The rows below give T cell receptor beta chains drawn from one sample of a study of blood T cell repertoires in COVID-19. Profiling relied on immunoSEQ multiplex PCR, and the TCRdb table lists in-frame clones only, not all of them. This sample yields around 260,000 clones, of which less than 90% are seen a single time; 4.2% belongs to the top ten. The sequencing sample was made of peripheral blood. The source of these receptors is a man in his sixties with acute or convalescent COVID-19. Each CDR3 is given with its conserved first and last residue. The D gene is left open where the match is weak. Rows give clone size only sometimes, using once, few, many, or a class for an expanded clone.

CDR3nt: TGTGCCAGCAGCTTAGACATCTCTAACTATGGCTACACCTTC
CDR3aa: CASSLDISNYGYTF
d_gene: -
abundance: -
len: 14
v_gene: TRBV7-2
j_gene: TRBJ1-2

CDR3nt: TGTGCCAGCAGCCAAGGGCTAGCGGGGGCGTATGGCAATGAGCAGTTCTTC
CDR3aa: CASSQGLAGAYGNEQFF
d_gene: TRBD2
abundance: -
len: 17
v_gene: TRBV4-2
j_gene: TRBJ2-1

CDR3nt: TGCAGCGTTGAACCCCCGGAGGCTCGAGAAGCTTTCTTT
CDR3aa: CSVEPPEAREAFF
d_gene: -
abundance: -
len: 13
v_gene: TRBV29-1
j_gene: TRBJ1-1

CDR3nt: TGTGCCAGCAGTTTTGCCGGCAGGGACACTGAAGCTTTCTTT
CDR3aa: CASSFAGRDTEAFF
d_gene: -
abundance: once
len: 14
v_gene: TRBV28
j_gene: TRBJ1-1

CDR3nt: TGTGCCAGTAGTTTACAGGGCGGGAATCAGCCCCAGCATTTT
CDR3aa: CASSLQGGNQPQHF
d_gene: -
abundance: -
len: 14
v_gene: TRBV19
j_gene: TRBJ1-5

CDR3nt: TGTGCCAGCAGCTATTTTAGCGGGACGAACTTAAACTATGGCTACACCTTC
CDR3aa: CASSYFSGTNLNYGYTF
d_gene: -
abundance: -
len: 17
v_gene: TRBV5-8
j_gene: TRBJ1-2

CDR3nt: TGTGCCAGCAGCCCCACTAGCGGGGGCACCTACGAGCAGTACTTC
CDR3aa: CASSPTSGGTYEQYF
d_gene: TRBD2
abundance: -
len: 15
v_gene: TRBV3-1/TRBV3-2
j_gene: TRBJ2-7

CDR3nt: TGTGCCAGCAGTCCCGGGACAGGGGTGTCTTCACCCCTCCACTTT
CDR3aa: CASSPGTGVSSPLHF
d_gene: TRBD1
abundance: -
len: 15
v_gene: TRBV27
j_gene: TRBJ1-6

CDR3nt: TGTGCCATCAGTCAGGGACAGGGGATTCGAGAAAAACTGTTTTTT
CDR3aa: CAISQGQGIREKLFF
d_gene: TRBD1
abundance: once
len: 15
v_gene: TRBV10-3
j_gene: TRBJ1-4

CDR3nt: TGTGCCAGCAGTTACTCGCCTTCGGGACTAGCTTTCCACAATGAGCAGTTCTTC
CDR3aa: CASSYSPSGLAFHNEQFF
d_gene: TRBD2
abundance: -
len: 18
v_gene: TRBV6-2/TRBV6-3
j_gene: TRBJ2-1

CDR3nt: TGCAGCGTAGCCTTCCGTAGCGGGAGTACTCCGTTCTTC
CDR3aa: CSVAFRSGSTPFF
d_gene: TRBD2
abundance: -
len: 13
v_gene: TRBV29-1
j_gene: TRBJ2-1

CDR3nt: TGCGCCAGCAGCCAAGATCCCTCCCGTGAGCAGTTCTTC
CDR3aa: CASSQDPSREQFF
d_gene: -
abundance: once
len: 13
v_gene: TRBV4-1
j_gene: TRBJ2-1